This T cell receptor beta chain was identified in a study of blood T cell repertoires in COVID-19 (dated by TCRdb to about 2020). For the study in its entirety: The collaborator samples originated in the United States, Italy and Spain and spanned the acute and convalescent phases of COVID-19. The material from the prospective study consisted of cDNA or gDNA derived from T cells, B-cell-depleted T cells, or PBMCs. Deeply sampled blood TCRbeta repertoires from subjects exposed to, actively infected with, or recovered from COVID-19 were included in the dataset. A freely available public database, intended as a resource for researchers studying the immune response to SARS-CoV-2, is where the repertoires were released. Samples were obtained from the ongoing ImmuneRACE study (first 160 participants) and from some 1,200 subjects provided by 6 global collaborators. Nearly every sample came with metadata listing a de-identified subject ID, COVID-19 status, age in years and sex. Where available, HLA class I and class II types were obtained from metadata supplied by the sample provider rather than from assay-based typing.

V loses 3 bases of germline sequence and J loses 4 bases, and the interval between the two ends is 20 bases. The CDR1 and CDR2 encoded by the germline V gene (reference sequence) are DFQATT and SNEGSKA. The CDR3 sequence holds 16 residues, the cysteine and phenylalanine included. The sequence is cut down to CDR3 DNA, 48 bases in frame from base 1. As to this clone: Which antigen it targets is not known. No base-level quality is on record; no much larger clone is a single base apart.

Participants in the prospective study were enrolled through a virtual design, were aged about 18 to 90 years, and lived in about 25 United States geographic areas. In the prospective study, participants were assigned to cohorts based on the clinical history participants reported in a screening survey and a study questionnaire. For ImmuneRACE Cohort 3, a participant was defined as recovered based on two consecutive negative NP/OP PCR tests, clearance by a healthcare professional, or resolution of symptoms. Each participant in the prospective study had whole blood, serum and a nasopharyngeal or oropharyngeal swab collected by mobile phlebotomists. Participants in the prospective study had the option to provide additional blood draws and questionnaires over a 2-month period. Prospective study blood samples were shipped either frozen or at room temperature before DNA extraction. Study-level results and caveats: The amount of clinical and demographic metadata varied by source and participant and was provided uncurated.

TCRbeta CDR3 regions were amplified from genomic DNA by means of the immunoSEQ Assay, a bias-controlled multiplex PCR. The original pipeline was this. The number of nucleated cells in each sample was estimated by amplification of reference gene primers within the assay. Sequence reads were collapsed and filtered to measure the absolute abundance of every unique TCRbeta CDR3 rearrangement. Productive Simpson clonality was computed per sample as the square root of Simpson's diversity index over productive rearrangements. TCRdb holds this immuneACCESS table with in-frame rearrangements only. Some clones are missing; in checked studies, unresolved V genes explain under half, and the rest has no known cause. V, J and clone size reflect that table, while D and trimming were determined from the DNA. This sample is represented by 310,000 or so clones; 87% of them were singletons. The ten largest clones add up to approximately 5.7% of the sample.

The chain is assembled from TRBV20-1 and TRBJ2-3; the D gene is possibly TRBD2, with 5 bases matching. The sequence derives from a woman in her 40s who had recovered from COVID-19. The specimen was PBMCs or T cells enriched from blood (not recorded which). The encoded CDR3 is CSASSHMAQAADTQYF. The DNA sequence is as follows: TGCAGTGCTAGTAGCCATATGGCGCAAGCGGCAGATACGCAGTATTTT.